This TCR beta chain was recovered during a study of response to subunit inactivated influenza vaccine. The CDR3 consists of 15 residues. The germline V gene has CDR1 DFQATT and CDR2 SNEGSKA (reference sequence). V shed 0 bases, J shed 9 bases, and the junction held 7 bases outside the gene matches. Note on this clonotype: What it binds is unknown.

TCRdb independently ran MiXCR on the RT-PCR reads; one entry per CDR3 protein. Seen here are some 500,000 distinct CDR3 sequences, roughly 23% observed once, and the top ten hold under 2.5%. Whole-study results and caveats: Authors suggested seasonal influenza vaccinations each recruit few new T cells.

The chain has TRBV20-1 and TRBJ2-1; 11 nucleotides agree with TRBD1. The sample here was CD4+ T cells sorted from PBMCs, taken around 5 days after vaccination. The source of this sequence is a man aged 50 to 60 who received an inactivated influenza vaccine. The CDR3 DNA follows: TGCAGTGCTAGAGATCAAGGACAGGGGGCAGGTGAGCAGTTCTTC. Amino acid sequence: CSARDQGQGAGEQFF.